This passage covers 27 T cell receptor beta chains from one sample sequenced in a study of blood T cells in healthy people across ages. It was with a sample-barcoded 5' primer and a J-beta primer mix that a second PCR of about 7 to 12 cycles was run. In TCRdb, the 5' RACE reads were re-called with MiXCR into one record per CDR3 protein. The profile shows almost 800,000 distinct CDR3 sequences, 58% of them singletons. Specimen: blood. The receptors derive from a man aged 25-45 years in good health.

The rearrangement joins TRBV27 to TRBJ2-7; TRBD1 matches at 8 bases. Germline loops: CDR1 MNHEY, CDR2 SMNVEV (reference sequence). The CDR3 is 13 residues long. V was pared by 8 bases and J by 5 bases, with 8 bases of the junction left unmatched. The CDR3 loop is CASGFRTGNEQYF. The CDR3 coding sequence is TGTGCCAGCGGATTCCGGACAGGGAACGAGCAGTACTTC.

This sequence joins TRBV6-2 or TRBV6-3 and TRBJ2-6; no clear D gene. Trimming removed 8 bases from V and 0 bases from J, with 17 bases in between. The CDR3 is 17 amino acids. The germline gives CDR1 MNHEY, CDR2 SVGEGT. CDR3 coding DNA: TGTGCCAGCGAGCCAGGCCTAACCTACTCTGGGGCCAACGTCCTGACTTTC. It encodes CASEPGLTYSGANVLTF.

This clonotype has a handful of counts. The chain joins TRBV4-2 to TRBJ2-7; the match to TRBD1 covers 8 bases. CDR3 size: 15 residues. Trimming cost V 1 base and J 3 bases; bases outside gene matches: 5. Looked up from germline, CDR1 is LGHNA and CDR2 is YNFKEQ. CDR3 in amino acids: CASSQVGDRNYEQYF. In nucleotides, the CDR3 is TGTGCCAGCAGCCAAGTTGGGGACAGGAACTACGAGCAGTACTTC.

The rearrangement uses TRBV5-1 and TRBJ2-7; D might be TRBD2 (5 bases). Germline values: CDR1 SGHRS, CDR2 YFSETQ. The CDR3 extends over 15 amino acids. The V and J ends lost 0 bases and 4 bases respectively, with 14 bases between them. In nucleotides, the CDR3 is TGCGCCAGCAGCTTGGAGGGAGCCCCCGAGTACGAGCAGTACTTC. Protein sequence: CASSLEGAPEYEQYF.

This chain connects TRBV29-1 to TRBJ2-5, with TRBD1 identical over 7 bases. The length of the CDR3 is 13 residues. Looked up from germline, CDR1 is SQVTM and CDR2 is ANQGSEA. V trimming: 6 bases; J trimming: 4 bases; junction bases outside the gene matches: 8. The CDR3, as DNA: TGCAGCGTGAAACAGGGGATCCGAGAGACCCAGTACTTC. Translated, it gives CSVKQGIRETQYF.

The genes are TRBV13 and TRBJ2-7; 7 nucleotides line up with TRBD1. This CDR3 has 15 amino acids. Germline V lookup: CDR1 PRHDT, CDR2 FYEKMQ (reference sequence). V was clipped by 5 bases and J by 2 bases; unmatched bases: 9. The CDR3 spells CASSPRNRGPYEQYF. DNA for the CDR3: TGTGCCAGCAGCCCCAGAAACAGGGGACCCTACGAGCAGTACTTC.

The gene calls are TRBV10-3 and TRBJ1-2, with D unclear. The germline V gene has CDR1 ENHRY and CDR2 SYGVKD. V lost 3 bases to trimming and J lost 5 bases, with 16 bases between them. The CDR3 extends over 15 amino acids. The CDR3 region has the DNA TGTGCCATCAGTGACGATCGACACTGGAGGTATGGCTACACCTTC. Encoded protein: CAISDDRHWRYGYTF.

The chain joins TRBV7-9 to TRBJ1-1; TRBD1 agrees at 8 bases. Trimming at V came to 4 bases and at J to 4 bases, leaving 11 bases not matched to a gene. This CDR3 comprises 16 residues. Germline values: CDR1 SEHNR, CDR2 FQNEAQ (reference sequence). The CDR3 DNA is TGTGCCAGCAGCTCGGACAGGGCAACTGGTGTCACTGAAGCTTTCTTT. This sequence encodes CASSSDRATGVTEAFF.

This rearrangement joins TRBV27 to TRBJ1-1; 7 bases match TRBD1. Trimming removed 9 bases from V and 0 bases from J; junction bases left unmatched: 7. This CDR3 comprises 14 residues. CDR1 and CDR2 from the germline V gene are MNHEY and SMNVEV (reference sequence). The CDR3 region is CASRSGGMNTEAFF. DNA for the CDR3: TGTGCCAGTAGGTCAGGGGGAATGAACACTGAAGCTTTCTTT.

The CDR3 DNA sequence: TGTGCCAGCACCCGCCCCCCGGGACACTTAGGCAATGAGCAGTTCTTC. Protein sequence: CASTRPPGHLGNEQFF. This sequence joins TRBV7-9 and TRBJ2-1; a possible D gene is TRBD1 (6 bases). Trimming cost V 7 bases and J 6 bases, with 22 bases left between them. The CDR3 loop spans 16 amino acids. Germline V CDR1 and CDR2: SEHNR, FQNEAQ (reference sequence).

This clonotype has only a few counts. The gene calls are TRBV14 and TRBJ2-1; D perhaps matches TRBD1 (5 bases). Trimming stripped 2 bases from V and 1 base from J, with 12 bases between. CDR1 SGHDN and CDR2 FVKESK come from the germline V gene. The CDR3 length is 16 residues. The CDR3 reads CASSQTSRVSYNEQFF. The DNA for the CDR3 is TGTGCCAGCAGCCAAACTTCCAGGGTTTCCTACAATGAGCAGTTCTTC.

The chain joins TRBV5-1 to TRBJ1-6, with TRBD1 matching 7 bases. V shed 4 bases and J 7 bases; nucleotides not matched to a gene: 11. Germline assignment: CDR1 SGHRS and CDR2 YFSETQ. The CDR3 loop spans 16 amino acids. CDR3 nucleotide sequence: TGCGCCAGCAGCCCGTCGGGACAGCCATCAAATTCACCCCTCCACTTT. This encodes CASSPSGQPSNSPLHF.

The CDR3 region is CASSPQLAGGQETQYF. Here the CDR3 DNA reads TGTGCCAGCAGCCCCCAACTAGCGGGAGGGCAAGAGACCCAGTACTTC. The genes are TRBV7-2 and TRBJ2-5, with 13 bases lining up with TRBD2. The CDR3 is 16 amino acids. From germline, CDR1 is SGHTA and CDR2 FQGNSA. V lost 5 bases and J lost 2; bases outside the gene matches: 5.

The rearrangement uses TRBV29-1 and TRBJ1-2; perhaps TRBD1 as D (5 bases). The CDR3 runs 13 residues. Germline CDR1 SQVTM, CDR2 ANQGSEA. Trimming removed 3 bases at V and 5 bases at J, with 13 bases between. The CDR3 bases are TGCAGCGTTGATAGGCGGGGGGGGTATGGCTACACCTTC. It translates to CSVDRRGGYGYTF.

This clonotype was seen more than once but under ten times. J is TRBJ1-2 and V is TRBV3-1; no firm D call. Deletions cut 3 bases from V and 3 bases from J, with 8 bases between. In germline, CDR1 is LGHDT, CDR2 YNNKEL (reference sequence). The CDR3 has 13 residues. CDR3 amino acids: CASSQRRDYGYTF. The DNA of the CDR3 is TGTGCCAGCAGCCAGCGTCGGGACTATGGCTACACCTTC.

V usage is TRBV4-3 and J usage is TRBJ1-1; no clear D gene. The CDR3 has 13 residues. Trimming removed 4 bases at V and 7 bases at J, with 13 bases between. CDR1 and CDR2 from the germline V gene are LGHNA and YSLEER. In nucleotides, the CDR3 is TGCGCCAGCAGCCCTTATAGAGGGCTTGAAGCTTTCTTT. It translates to CASSPYRGLEAFF.

This CDR3 reads CASSLGFLAGNTGELFF. In nucleotides, the CDR3 is TGTGCCAGCAGCTTAGGTTTCCTAGCGGGGAACACCGGGGAGCTGTTTTTT. This chain joins TRBV7-2 and TRBJ2-2; 8 nucleotides align to TRBD2. Germline V lookup: CDR1 SGHTA, CDR2 FQGNSA. This CDR3 contains 17 residues. Trimming cost V 1 base and J 1 base; bases outside gene matches: 5.

This chain joins TRBV4-3 and TRBJ2-1, with 9 positions matching TRBD2. V shed 4 bases, J shed 9 bases, and the junction held 16 bases outside the gene matches. The CDR3 covers 17 residues. Germline lookup yields CDR1 LGHNA and CDR2 YSLEER. The CDR3 nucleotides are TGCGCCAGCAGCCGAGACGCGGAAGGTAGCGGGAGTAGTGAGCAGTTCTTC. The encoded protein is CASSRDAEGSGSSEQFF.

This clonotype appeared a few times. The chain recombines TRBV4-2 with TRBJ2-5; the D gene is possibly TRBD2 (5 bases). Trimming took off 0 bases at V and 11 bases at J, with 19 bases between the two ends. This CDR3 is 15 amino acids long. Per germline, CDR1 LGHNA and CDR2 YNFKEQ. The CDR3 nucleotides read TGTGCCAGCAGCCAAGATTACAGCGGCAACAATGAGCAGTACTTC. It yields the protein CASSQDYSGNNEQYF.

This clonotype was seen a handful of times. V and J are TRBV13 and TRBJ2-1; the match to TRBD2 covers 8 bases. This CDR3 is built from 13 residues. CDR1 is PRHDT and CDR2 is FYEKMQ in the germline V gene (reference sequence). Trimming removed 5 bases from V and 8 bases from J; junction bases left unmatched: 5. CDR3 sequence (DNA): TGTGCCAGCAGCGCAGGACTAGCCGATGAGCAGTTCTTC. Encoded protein: CASSAGLADEQFF.

This chain joins TRBV27 and TRBJ2-7; tentative D call: TRBD1 (6 bases). CDR3 length: 13 residues. Germline CDR1 reads MNHEY; CDR2 reads SMNVEV (reference sequence). V lost 6 bases to trimming and J lost 3 bases, with 12 bases between them. The CDR3 loop is CASRGTRNYEQYF. The CDR3 DNA is TGTGCCAGCAGGGGGACACGGAACTACGAGCAGTACTTC.

This chain links TRBV20-1 with TRBJ2-2; the match to TRBD1 covers 8 bases. J lost 7 bases, V lost 6 bases, and 10 bases had no gene match. This CDR3 has 14 residues. Germline CDR1 reads DFQATT; CDR2 reads SNEGSKA (reference sequence). The chain's CDR3 is CSASQGAHNGELFF. The CDR3 nucleotides read TGCAGTGCCTCGCAGGGGGCGCATAACGGGGAGCTGTTTTTT.

V is TRBV9 and J is TRBJ2-5; 12 positions agree with TRBD2. There are 18 residues in the CDR3. With V trimmed by 0 bases and J by 4 bases, 10 bases remained unmatched. Germline V lookup: CDR1 SGDLS, CDR2 YYNGEE. In DNA, the CDR3 is TGTGCCAGCAGCGTAGGCCGCAGACTAGCGGGAGAGGGAGAGACCCAGTACTTC. Translation: CASSVGRRLAGEGETQYF.

J is TRBJ2-2 and V is TRBV6-2 or TRBV6-3; no firm D call. Germline V gene lookup returns CDR1 MNHEY and CDR2 SVGEGT. Trimming cost V 0 bases and J 9 bases, with 5 bases left between them. There are 12 residues in the CDR3. CDR3 sequence (DNA): TGTGCCAGCAGTTACTCTGGTCGGGAGCTGTTTTTT. Encoded protein: CASSYSGRELFF.

V usage is TRBV29-1 and J usage is TRBJ1-2; TRBD1 might be the D (5 bases). Germline CDR1 SQVTM, CDR2 ANQGSEA. V lost 7 bases, J lost 4 bases, and 13 bases lay in between. The length of the CDR3 is 12 residues. This chain's CDR3 is CSAEGDSYGYTF. CDR3 in DNA: TGCAGCGCAGAAGGGGATAGCTATGGCTACACCTTC.

A single count supports this clonotype. The chain is built from TRBV7-2 and TRBJ1-1; possible D gene TRBD1, 5 bases. Trimming took off 3 bases at V and 4 bases at J, with 15 bases between the two ends. The germline CDR1 and CDR2 sequences are SGHTA and FQGNSA. CDR3 size: 15 residues. CDR3 sequence reads: CASSFGRGGRTEAFF. CDR3 DNA: TGTGCCAGCAGCTTCGGACGGGGGGGACGCACTGAAGCTTTCTTT.

This clonotype turned up a few times. The CDR3 nucleotides are TGTGCCAGCAGCTTAACTGGGTTGTCGTCCTACAATGAGCAGTTCTTC. Its protein product is CASSLTGLSSYNEQFF. This sequence joins TRBV7-3 and TRBJ2-1; D gene unclear. Trimming removed 0 bases at V and 1 base at J, with 10 bases between. The CDR3 has 16 amino acids. In germline, CDR1 is SGHTA, CDR2 FQGTGA.